Below are 19 T cell receptor beta chains sequenced from a single sample in a study of T cells after yellow fever vaccination. Using its own MiXCR run on the 5' RACE reads, TCRdb lists one record per CDR3 protein. Among about 340,000 distinct CDR3 sequences listed, around 12% were seen once. The sample consisted of CD4+ T cells sorted from PBMCs, taken 15 days after the yellow fever booster vaccination. The source is a man in his late teens or twenties who received the YFV17D yellow fever vaccine.

In its sample, this clonotype was seen many times. The rearrangement uses TRBV5-1 and TRBJ2-1, with D unclear. The V end was cut by 0 bases, the J end by 7 bases, with 11 bases between. The CDR3 contains 14 residues. The V gene's germline CDR1 is SGHRS and CDR2 YFSETQ. CDR3 residues: CASSLGQARNEQFF. The DNA of the CDR3 is TGCGCCAGCAGCTTGGGGCAAGCCCGAAATGAGCAGTTCTTC.

V and J are TRBV6-6 and TRBJ1-2, with 7 nucleotides matching TRBD1. The CDR3 is made up of 16 amino acids. Trimming removed 2 bases from V and 0 bases from J; junction bases left unmatched: 6. Per the germline V gene, CDR1 is MNHNY and CDR2 is SVGAGI (reference sequence). This CDR3 is CASSYGPGQTNYGYTF. In DNA form, the CDR3 reads TGTGCCAGCAGTTACGGGCCGGGACAGACTAACTATGGCTACACCTTC.

The rearrangement uses TRBV5-1 and TRBJ1-6; 9 nucleotides agree with TRBD1. The V and J ends lost 3 bases and 4 bases, in that order; junction bases with no gene match: 2. The CDR3 length is 15 residues. The germline CDR1 and CDR2 sequences are SGHRS and YFSETQ. This chain's CDR3 is CASSYGQGYNSPLHF. As DNA, the CDR3 is TGCGCCAGCAGCTACGGACAGGGGTATAATTCACCCCTCCACTTT.

The rearrangement links TRBV20-1 to TRBJ1-5, with D uncertain. V shed 4 bases and J shed 5 bases, with 9 bases lying between them. Germline V gene lookup returns CDR1 DFQATT and CDR2 SNEGSKA (reference sequence). The CDR3 is 12 amino acids. For the CDR3, the DNA is TGCAGTGCTACGGACGTTGATCAGCCCCAGCATTTT. It specifies CSATDVDQPQHF.

The V call is TRBV5-4, the J call TRBJ2-3, with 8 bases fitting TRBD2. There are 16 residues in the CDR3. Losses at the gene ends were 0 bases for V and 7 bases for J; bases not matched to a gene: 10. Germline CDR1 reads SGHNT; CDR2 reads YYREEE (reference sequence). The CDR3 DNA reads TGTGCCAGCAGCTTGGCCAAGGCGGGGGGTGCGTATACGCAGTATTTT. Protein product: CASSLAKAGGAYTQYF.

The chain recombines TRBV30 with TRBJ1-5; tentative D call: TRBD1 (5 bases). This CDR3 has 13 residues. Germline CDR1 GTSNPN, CDR2 SVGIG (reference sequence). V was trimmed by 4 bases and J by 5 bases, leaving 12 bases between them. CDR3 sequence (DNA): TGTGCCTGGAACCGGGACGGGGATCAGCCCCAGCATTTT. Translation: CAWNRDGDQPQHF.

A few counts support this clonotype. V gene TRBV25-1 combines with J gene TRBJ1-4; D remains unclear. CDR3 length: 15 amino acids. Trimming shortened V by 1 base and J by 7 bases, and 13 bases separated the two germline ends. Germline V gene sequence: CDR1 MGHDK, CDR2 SYGVNS. CDR3 DNA: TGTGCCAGCAGTGAATCCCCCGGTCTTCGTGAAAAACTGTTTTTT. It is translated as CASSESPGLREKLFF.

The rearrangement joins TRBV6-5 to TRBJ2-7; D gene uncertain. Germline lookup yields CDR1 MNHEY and CDR2 SVGAGI. CDR3 length: 13 residues. V was shortened by 0 bases and J by 6 bases, with 9 bases between the two germline ends. The CDR3 coding sequence is TGTGCCAGCAGTTACTCTCCCGTGGGCGAGCAGTACGTC. Translated, it gives CASSYSPVGEQYV.

This clonotype has just a few counts. This chain connects TRBV7-3 to TRBJ2-7; 8 nucleotides line up with TRBD2. CDR3 length: 16 residues. After removal of 1 base from V and 3 bases from J, the junction contained 8 bases not matched to a gene. CDR1 and CDR2 from the germline V gene are SGHTA and FQGTGA. Here the CDR3 reads CASSLSSGLGSYEQYF. The DNA of the CDR3 is TGTGCCAGCAGCTTAAGTTCGGGACTAGGGAGCTACGAGCAGTACTTC.

This clonotype was seen a few times. This chain connects TRBV30 to TRBJ1-3; D gene ambiguous. Trimming removed 0 bases at V and 2 bases at J, with 14 bases between. This CDR3 comprises 16 residues. CDR1 is GTSNPN, CDR2 SVGIG, per germline (reference sequence). The CDR3 loop reads CAWSVDFFPPGNTIYF. The CDR3 region has the DNA TGTGCCTGGAGTGTCGACTTTTTCCCTCCTGGAAACACCATATATTTT. Variable domain in full (rest from reference TRBV30 and TRBJ1-3): SQTIHQWPATLVQPVGSPLSLECTVEGTSNPNLYWYRQAAGRGLQLLFYSVGIGQISSEVPQNLSASRPQDRQFILSSKKLLLSDSGFYLCAWSVDFFPPGNTIYFGEGSWLTVV.

The table lists this clonotype with many counts. This chain links TRBV3-1 with TRBJ2-3; D is unclear. Trimming cost V 1 base and J 6 bases, with 8 bases left between them. There are 13 residues in the CDR3. Germline V CDR1 and CDR2: LGHDT, YNNKEL (reference sequence). This CDR3 is CASSQGLFDTQYF. The DNA for the CDR3 is TGTGCCAGCAGCCAAGGGTTGTTTGATACGCAGTATTTT.

The chain recombines TRBV7-2 with TRBJ2-1; D assignment may be TRBD1 or TRBD2 (5 bases each). The CDR3 has 13 residues. The germline V and J ends were trimmed by 3 bases and 9 bases, with 12 bases remaining between them. The V gene's germline CDR1 is SGHTA and CDR2 FQGNSA. The CDR3 region has the DNA TGTGCCAGCAGCTTGCCCGGGACCGCTGAGCAGTTCTTC. Translation gives CASSLPGTAEQFF. Full variable domain (outside the CDR3, taken from reference TRBV7-2 and TRBJ2-1): GAGVSQSPSNKVTEKGKDVELRCDPISGHTALYWYRQSLGQGLEFLIYFQGNSAPDKSGLPSDRFSAERTGGSVSTLTIQRTQQEDSAVYLCASSLPGTAEQFFGPGTRLTVL.

The rearrangement links TRBV29-1 to TRBJ2-1, with D uncertain. Deletions cut 6 bases from V and 5 bases from J, with 17 bases between. CDR3 length: 14 amino acids. Germline CDR1 and CDR2: SQVTM and ANQGSEA. The CDR3 region is CSVQQKLVNNEQFF. CDR3 bases: TGCAGCGTCCAACAGAAGCTCGTTAACAATGAGCAGTTCTTC.

A few counts support this clonotype. V gene TRBV7-2 combines with J gene TRBJ1-6; a weak D match, TRBD1 (5 bases). Germline lookup yields CDR1 SGHTA and CDR2 FQGNSA. Trimming took 5 bases from V and 14 from J, leaving 13 bases between them. The CDR3 has 12 residues. Written as DNA, the CDR3 is TGTGCCAGCAGCCGCAGCGGACAAACCCTCCACTTT. Translation: CASSRSGQTLHF.

This clonotype has at least ten counts. The chain joins TRBV6-6 to TRBJ2-3; 9 nucleotides match TRBD1. The germline V gene has CDR1 MNHNY and CDR2 SVGAGI (reference sequence). Trimming removed 6 bases from V and 1 base from J; junction bases left unmatched: 5. The CDR3 has 15 residues. CDR3 bases: TGTGCCAGCAGCAACAGGGGGCGAGGCACAGATACGCAGTATTTT. Translating it yields CASSNRGRGTDTQYF.

The chain links TRBV25-1 to TRBJ2-7; TRBD2 is a possible D gene (5 bases). Deletions cut 6 bases from V and 0 bases from J, with 12 bases between. The germline CDR1 and CDR2 sequences are MGHDK and SYGVNS. CDR3 length equals 14 residues. The CDR3 region is CASSREPDSYEQYV. In nucleotides, the CDR3 is TGTGCCAGCAGCCGGGAACCTGACTCCTACGAGCAGTACGTC.

Here the CDR3 reads CASSQGGGQDSNQPQHF. For the CDR3, the DNA is TGCGCCAGCAGCCAAGGGGGAGGACAGGACTCTAATCAGCCCCAGCATTTT. The chain has TRBV4-1 and TRBJ1-5; 7 bases agree with TRBD1. CDR1 is MGHRA and CDR2 is YSYEKL in the germline V gene. This CDR3 has 17 residues. After removal of 1 base from V and 4 bases from J, the junction contained 10 bases not matched to a gene.

This clonotype was detected a few times. The chain carries TRBV20-1 and TRBJ2-1, with no clear D. The CDR3 has 12 amino acids. Germline V gene lookup returns CDR1 DFQATT and CDR2 SNEGSKA (reference sequence). V lost 0 bases and J lost 7, with 7 bases in between. This chain's CDR3 is CSARDQANEQFF. In DNA, the CDR3 is TGCAGTGCTAGAGATCAGGCTAATGAGCAGTTCTTC.

The rearrangement links TRBV6-6 to TRBJ2-1; D perhaps matches TRBD1 (5 bases). There are 15 residues in the CDR3. V was clipped by 6 bases and J by 8 bases, with 20 bases between them. CDR1 is MNHNY, CDR2 SVGAGI, per germline (reference sequence). The CDR3 region has the DNA TGTGCCAGCAGCACCCGGGCAGGGAATCTCCATGAGCAGTTCTTC. Translation: CASSTRAGNLHEQFF.